These 15 T cell receptor beta chains were sequenced from one sample in a study of cytomegalovirus exposure and HLA in healthy donors (dated by TCRdb to between 2016 and 2019). Receptors were amplified or captured by the immunoSEQ multiplex PCR assay. The multiplex PCR relied on a mix of 60 forward primers for TCR Vbeta segments and 13 reverse primers for TCR Jbeta segments. TCRdb re-hosts the immuneACCESS table, in-frame sequences only. Its copies lack some clones; in the studies checked, an unresolved V gene accounts for under half of them, and the cause for the rest is not known. This sample is represented by roughly 200,000 clones; 70% to 85% of them were singletons. Of the sample, more than 0.55% is held by the ten largest clones. The sequencing input was PBMCs. These receptors originate from a woman between 35 and 50 years old in good health and CMV-seronegative.

This chain joins TRBV5-6 and TRBJ2-1, with 12 positions matching TRBD2. Germline-derived CDR1 and CDR2 are SGHDT and YYEEEE. CDR3 length: 15 amino acids. The V gene end was trimmed by 0 bases and the J gene end by 9 bases; junction bases not matched to a gene: 4. CDR3 sequence (DNA): TGTGCCAGCAGCTTGGGACTAGCGGGAGATATTGAGCAGTTCTTC. Translation: CASSLGLAGDIEQFF.

V gene TRBV28 combines with J gene TRBJ1-2; D remains ambiguous. In germline, CDR1 is MDHEN, CDR2 SYDVKM. The CDR3 is 13 amino acids. V was clipped by 6 bases and J by 4 bases, with 12 bases between them. CDR3 region: CASRAGYSYGYTF. CDR3 DNA sequence: TGTGCCAGCAGAGCAGGTTACAGCTATGGCTACACCTTC.

This clone was counted once. The V and J genes are TRBV7-2 and TRBJ2-1, with D possibly TRBD2 on 6 matching bases. The CDR3 consists of 15 residues. The V gene lost 1 base and the J gene lost 4 bases, with 11 bases spanning the gap. The germline V gene encodes CDR1 SGHTA and CDR2 FQGNSA. CDR3 region: CASSLDAGRYNEQFF. The CDR3 DNA follows: TGTGCCAGCAGCTTAGACGCGGGACGTTACAATGAGCAGTTCTTC.

J is TRBJ2-5 and V is TRBV25-1; D is perhaps TRBD1 (6 bases). Deletions cut 0 bases from V and 4 bases from J, with 9 bases between. Per germline, CDR1 MGHDK and CDR2 SYGVNS. The CDR3 covers 14 residues. CDR3 DNA sequence: TGTGCCAGCAGTGAATACAGGGGAGCAGAGACCCAGTACTTC. Translating it yields CASSEYRGAETQYF.

This clone was seen only once. The chain carries TRBV6-5 and TRBJ1-2; 7 bases fit TRBD1. The CDR3 length is 14 residues. With V trimmed by 5 bases and J by 5 bases, 8 bases remained unmatched. Germline CDR1 and CDR2: MNHEY and SVGAGI. The CDR3, as DNA: TGTGCCAGCAGTCCCGCAGGGGGGAATTATGGCTACACCTTC. Translated, it gives CASSPAGGNYGYTF.

The genes are TRBV7-2 and TRBJ1-2, with a weak D call TRBD1 (5 bases). The CDR3 runs 17 residues. Germline V gene data show CDR1 as SGHTA and CDR2 as FQGNSA. Deletions cut 3 bases from V and 5 bases from J, with 22 bases between. The CDR3 loop is CASSLSDNLSSEYGYTF. In DNA form, the CDR3 reads TGTGCCAGCAGCTTGTCGGACAATCTATCAAGTGAATATGGCTACACCTTC.

Turning to this clone: The junction differs from germline at one of its ends, possibly a read error. The V gene is TRBV5-1, the J gene TRBJ1-4; D not resolved. The CDR3 consists of 15 residues. Germline V lookup: CDR1 SGHRS, CDR2 YFSETQ. CDR3 region: CASSSMAATNEKLLF. The CDR3 DNA is TGCGCCAGCAGCTCAATGGCGGCAACTAATGAAAAACTGCTTTTT.

This rearrangement joins TRBV19 to TRBJ1-2; D is unresolved. The CDR3 sequence is 15 residues long. Trimming removed 4 bases at V and 2 bases at J, with 14 bases between. The V gene's germline CDR1 is LNHDA and CDR2 SQIVND (reference sequence). The CDR3 nucleotides read TGTGCCAGTAGTACAACTGCGGCTCTCAACTATGGCTACACCTTC. This gives the protein CASSTTAALNYGYTF.

The chain has TRBV6-5 and TRBJ1-2, with 7 bases aligning to TRBD1. J gave up 3 bases and V 2 bases, and 3 bases lay outside the gene matches. Germline V gene lookup returns CDR1 MNHEY and CDR2 SVGAGI. The CDR3 extends over 14 amino acids. The CDR3 reads CASSYTGTDYGYTF. DNA for the CDR3: TGTGCCAGCAGTTACACAGGGACAGACTATGGCTACACCTTC.

This rearrangement joins TRBV9 to TRBJ2-6; D possibly corresponds to TRBD2 (6 bases). Trimming took off 4 bases at V and 1 base at J, with 12 bases between the two ends. Germline assignment: CDR1 SGDLS and CDR2 YYNGEE. The CDR3 spans 16 residues. The CDR3 DNA follows: TGTGCCAGCAGCCCAACGGGGAGGTCTGGGGCCAACGTCCTGACTTTC. It translates to CASSPTGRSGANVLTF.

A single count supports this clone. V is TRBV28 and J is TRBJ2-3; the D gene is possibly TRBD1 (5 bases). CDR1 and CDR2 from the germline V gene are MDHEN and SYDVKM. V lost 6 bases to trimming and J lost 0 bases, with 19 bases between them. CDR3 length: 17 amino acids. The CDR3 region is CASSSLQDPASTDTQYF. The CDR3 bases are TGTGCCAGCAGCTCACTACAGGACCCCGCTAGCACAGATACGCAGTATTTT. Full variable domain (missing parts from reference TRBV28 and TRBJ2-3): DVKVTQSSRYLVKRTGEKVFLECVQDMDHENMFWYRQDPGLGLRLIYFSYDVKMKEKGDIPEGYSVSREKKERFSLILESASTNQTSMYLCASSSLQDPASTDTQYFGPGTRLTVL.

The V gene is TRBV9, the J gene TRBJ2-5; D is perhaps TRBD2 (7 bases). Germline CDR1 is SGDLS and CDR2 is YYNGEE. The CDR3 has 14 residues. Trimming cost V 0 bases and J 4 bases, with 10 bases left between them. CDR3 region: CASSVEGGGETQYF. Written as DNA, the CDR3 is TGTGCCAGCAGCGTAGAGGGGGGGGGAGAGACCCAGTACTTC.

The chain combines TRBV5-4 with TRBJ2-7, with 11 bases lining up with TRBD2. The CDR3 spans 15 residues. From germline, CDR1 is SGHNT and CDR2 YYREEE (reference sequence). The J segment lost 6 bases and the V segment lost 1 base, leaving 6 bases of the junction unmatched. The CDR3 sequence is CASSLLSGGVGEQYF. The CDR3 coding sequence is TGTGCCAGCAGCTTGCTTAGCGGGGGGGTGGGCGAGCAGTACTTC.

This clone was counted once. The chain links TRBV27 to TRBJ2-3, with unresolved D. The V and J ends lost 0 bases and 0 bases respectively, with 7 bases between them. CDR1 is MNHEY and CDR2 is SMNVEV in the germline V gene (reference sequence). The CDR3 covers 15 residues. The CDR3: CASSLSRSSTDTQYF. CDR3 DNA: TGTGCCAGCAGTTTATCCCGGAGCAGCACAGATACGCAGTATTTT.

The genes are TRBV29-1 and TRBJ2-1; D remains ambiguous. CDR1 and CDR2 (germline): SQVTM, ANQGSEA. V lost 1 base to trimming and J lost 8 bases, with 12 bases between them. This CDR3 region has 13 residues. CDR3 sequence: CSVEGPTSDEQFF. CDR3 DNA sequence: TGCAGCGTTGAAGGTCCCACGAGCGATGAGCAGTTCTTC.